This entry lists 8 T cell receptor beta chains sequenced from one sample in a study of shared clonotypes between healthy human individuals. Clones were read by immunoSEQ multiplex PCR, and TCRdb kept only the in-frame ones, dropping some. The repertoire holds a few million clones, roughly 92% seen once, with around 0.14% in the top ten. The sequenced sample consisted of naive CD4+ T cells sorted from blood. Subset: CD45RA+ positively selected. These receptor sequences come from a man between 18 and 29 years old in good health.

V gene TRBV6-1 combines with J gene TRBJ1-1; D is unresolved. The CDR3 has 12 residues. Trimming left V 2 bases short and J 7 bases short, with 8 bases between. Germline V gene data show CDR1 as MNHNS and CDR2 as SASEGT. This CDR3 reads CASSELPFEAFF. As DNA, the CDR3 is TGTGCCAGCAGTGAACTTCCCTTTGAAGCTTTCTTT.

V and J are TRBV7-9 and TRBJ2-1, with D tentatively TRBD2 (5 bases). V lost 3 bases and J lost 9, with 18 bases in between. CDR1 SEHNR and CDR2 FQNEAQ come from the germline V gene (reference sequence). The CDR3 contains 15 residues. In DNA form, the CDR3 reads TGTGCCAGCAGCTTCGTCCCGGGCGAAGGGAGTGAGCAGTTCTTC. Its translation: CASSFVPGEGSEQFF.

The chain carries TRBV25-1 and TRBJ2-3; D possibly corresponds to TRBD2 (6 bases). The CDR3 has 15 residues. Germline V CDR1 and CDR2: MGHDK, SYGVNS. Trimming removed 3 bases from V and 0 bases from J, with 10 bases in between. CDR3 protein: CASSDMGGSTDTQYF. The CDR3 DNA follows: TGTGCCAGCAGTGACATGGGGGGTAGCACAGATACGCAGTATTTT. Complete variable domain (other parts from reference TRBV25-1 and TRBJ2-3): EADIYQTPRYLVIGTGKKITLECSQTMGHDKMYWYQQDPGMELHLIHYSYGVNSTEKGDLSSESTVSRIRTEHFPLTLESARPSHTSQYLCASSDMGGSTDTQYFGPGTRLTVL.

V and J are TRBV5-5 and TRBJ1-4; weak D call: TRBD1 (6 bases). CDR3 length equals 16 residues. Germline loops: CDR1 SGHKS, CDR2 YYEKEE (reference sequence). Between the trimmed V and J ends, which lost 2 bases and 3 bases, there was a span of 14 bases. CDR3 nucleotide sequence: TGTGCCAGCAGCTTACTACCAGGGGCCTCTAATGAAAAACTGTTTTTT. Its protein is CASSLLPGASNEKLFF.

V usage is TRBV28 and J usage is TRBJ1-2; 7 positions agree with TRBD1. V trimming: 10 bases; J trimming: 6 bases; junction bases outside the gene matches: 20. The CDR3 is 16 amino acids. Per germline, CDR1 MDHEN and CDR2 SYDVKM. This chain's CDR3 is CATQVITGAQRHGYTF. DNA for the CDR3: TGTGCCACACAAGTTATTACAGGGGCCCAACGTCATGGCTACACCTTC.

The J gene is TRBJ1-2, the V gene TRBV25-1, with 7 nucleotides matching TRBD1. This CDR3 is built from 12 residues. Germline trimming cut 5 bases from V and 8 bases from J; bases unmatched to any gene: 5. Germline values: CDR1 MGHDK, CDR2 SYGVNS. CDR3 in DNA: TGTGCCAGCAGTTCTGGCAGGGGGGGCTACACCTTC. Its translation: CASSSGRGGYTF.

The CDR3 loop is CASSLGPVRGPYNSPLHF. The CDR3 DNA reads as TGTGCCAGCAGCTTAGGTCCGGTCAGGGGGCCCTATAATTCACCCCTCCACTTT. The chain uses TRBV7-2 and TRBJ1-6, with 8 bases lining up with TRBD1. Trimming took 1 base from V and 2 from J; bases not matched to a gene: 7. From germline, CDR1 is SGHTA and CDR2 FQGNSA. CDR3 length equals 18 residues.

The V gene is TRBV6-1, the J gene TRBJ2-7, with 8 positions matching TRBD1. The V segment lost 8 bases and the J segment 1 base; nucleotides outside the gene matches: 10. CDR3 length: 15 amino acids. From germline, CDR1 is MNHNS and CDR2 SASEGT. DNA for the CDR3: TGTGCCAGCCGGGCCGGGACAGGAATATCCTACGAGCAGTACTTC. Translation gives CASRAGTGISYEQYF.